These 10 T cell receptor beta chains were all obtained from the same sample, sequenced in a study of low-dose radiotherapy and immunotherapy resistance in tumors. cDNA synthesis used a TRAV/TRBV-specific primer set for both chains. TCR amplification involved 20 PCR cycles with a constant-region primer and V-primer adapter. TCRdb re-called the reads with MiXCR, one entry per CDR3 protein. The table lists thousands of distinct CDR3 sequences, approximately 53% of them singletons. Source of these receptors: a human donor with advanced metastatic prostate, ovarian, gallbladder or colorectal cancer (not recorded which). This table probably holds off-target reads from a library built for another chain.

The chain uses TRBV28 and TRBJ2-3; D is unresolved. The CDR3 has 15 residues. V was trimmed by 5 bases and J by 4 bases, leaving 16 bases between them. CDR1 MDHEN and CDR2 SYDVKM come from the germline V gene. This chain's CDR3 is CASSPVWASPDTQYF. The CDR3 nucleotides read TGTGCCAGCAGTCCAGTGTGGGCCAGCCCAGATACGCAGTATTTT. The entire variable domain, with the rest obtained from reference TRBV28 and TRBJ2-3, is as follows: DVKVTQSSRYLVKRTGEKVFLECVQDMDHENMFWYRQDPGLGLRLIYFSYDVKMKEKGDIPEGYSVSREKKERFSLILESASTNQTSMYLCASSPVWASPDTQYFGPGTRLTVL.

V usage is TRBV27 and J usage is TRBJ2-7; no clear D gene. V dropped 3 bases and J dropped 2 bases, with 8 bases sitting between them. This CDR3 is 13 amino acids long. Germline V lookup: CDR1 MNHEY, CDR2 SMNVEV (reference sequence). CDR3: CASSFLVPYEQYF. CDR3 sequence (DNA): TGTGCCAGCAGTTTTTTGGTCCCCTACGAGCAGTACTTC.

The CDR3 DNA reads TGTGCCAGCTCACGCAAGGTTCCCGAGGGGGGGCAGTACTTC. Protein: CASSRKVPEGGQYF. V is TRBV18 and J is TRBJ2-7, with D perhaps given as TRBD1 or TRBD2 (6 bases each). The V and J ends lost 4 bases and 9 bases respectively, with 19 bases between them. CDR3 length: 14 residues. Germline CDR1 and CDR2: KGHSH and LQKENI.

The chain recombines TRBV5-1 with TRBJ1-6; 7 positions agree with TRBD1. V lost 0 bases, J lost 6 bases, and 3 bases stayed unmatched. The CDR3 covers 15 residues. In germline, CDR1 is SGHRS, CDR2 YFSETQ. CDR3 in DNA: TGCGCCAGCAGCTTGGAGGGACAGCCTAATTCACCCCTCCACTTT. This encodes CASSLEGQPNSPLHF.

CDR3 region: CASRAGYPSTDTQYF. The DNA for the CDR3 is TGCGCCAGCAGGGCAGGCTACCCTAGCACAGATACGCAGTATTTT. The chain links TRBV5-1 to TRBJ2-3; D call uncertain. The V end was cut by 5 bases, the J end by 0 bases, with 13 bases between. The CDR3 runs to 15 residues. Germline V gives CDR1 SGHRS, CDR2 YFSETQ. Full variable domain (rest looked up from reference TRBV5-1 and TRBJ2-3): KAGVTQTPRYLIKTRGQQVTLSCSPISGHRSVSWYQQTPGQGLQFLFEYFSETQRNKGNFPGRFSGRQFSNSRSEMNVSTLELGDSALYLCASRAGYPSTDTQYFGPGTRLTVL.

The CDR3: CAIILAGGSYEQYF. As DNA, the CDR3 is TGTGCCATCATCCTAGCGGGGGGTTCCTACGAGCAGTACTTC. The rearrangement joins TRBV10-3 to TRBJ2-7; 11 nucleotides align to TRBD2. From germline, CDR1 is ENHRY and CDR2 SYGVKD. Germline trimming cut 7 bases from V and 1 base from J; bases unmatched to any gene: 3. The CDR3 is 14 residues long.

V is TRBV19 and J is TRBJ2-2; a weak D match, TRBD1 (5 bases). Trimming took off 5 bases at V and 5 bases at J, with 12 bases between the two ends. Per germline, CDR1 LNHDA and CDR2 SQIVND (reference sequence). The CDR3 length is 14 residues. The CDR3 DNA sequence: TGTGCCAGTAGTCCCTTGACAGTGACCGGGGAGCTGTTTTTT. It is translated as CASSPLTVTGELFF. The complete variable domain, with remaining parts taken from reference TRBV19 and TRBJ2-2, reads DGGITQSPKYLFRKEGQNVTLSCEQNLNHDAMYWYRQDPGQGLRLIYYSQIVNDFQKGDIAEGYSVSREKKESFPLTVTSAQKNPTAFYLCASSPLTVTGELFFGEGSRLTVL.

The CDR3 nucleotides read TGTGCCATCAGTGAGTCGACCCGGGCTGAAGCTTTCTTT. As protein: CAISESTRAEAFF. V is TRBV10-3 and J is TRBJ1-1; no definite D call. Germline values: CDR1 ENHRY, CDR2 SYGVKD. This CDR3 is built from 13 residues. Trimming removed 0 bases at V and 6 bases at J, with 8 bases between.

This chain joins TRBV18 and TRBJ2-1; 8 bases match TRBD1. This CDR3 region has 15 residues. The germline V gene has CDR1 KGHSH and CDR2 LQKENI. V was pared by 3 bases and J by 10 bases, with 11 bases of the junction left unmatched. The CDR3 DNA follows: TGTGCCAGCTCACCCTTGGGACAGGCTATGGCCGAGCAGTTCTTC. As protein: CASSPLGQAMAEQFF.

This clonotype was observed a few times. The chain uses TRBV2 and TRBJ1-2, with D possibly matching TRBD1 (5 bases). Germline assignment: CDR1 SNHLY and CDR2 FYNNEI. Trimming removed 7 bases at V and 2 bases at J, with 17 bases between. This CDR3 contains 15 residues. DNA of the CDR3: TGTGCCAGCACCTCTTGGGGGTATTCGAACTATGGCTACACCTTC. This gives the protein CASTSWGYSNYGYTF.